Listed below are T cell receptor beta chains from one sample, sequenced in a study of cytomegalovirus exposure and HLA in healthy donors. Repertoires were generated with immunoSEQ multiplex PCR, while TCRdb's copy carries only in-frame clones and drops some. The sample carries some 120,000 clones, just under 95% recorded once. Sequencing was done on a sample of PBMCs. The source is a woman aged 18-29 years in good health and CMV-seronegative. Each CDR3 is given with its conserved first and last residue. A D gene is named only where the DNA matches it firmly. Size tells how often a clone was seen (once, few, many) or the class of an expanded clone, and some rows leave it out.

clone size	D gene	V gene	J gene	CDR3 DNA	CDR3 protein
NA	TRBD2	TRBV19	TRBJ2-3	TGTGCCAGTAGTTCTAGCGGCACCACAGATACGCAGTATTTT	CASSSSGTTDTQYF
NA	NA	TRBV27	TRBJ2-7	TGTGCCACCGGGGACTCCCCCTACGAGCAGTACTTC	CATGDSPYEQYF
NA	NA	TRBV5-6	TRBJ1-6	TGTGCCAGCAGCTCCCTCATTGGCCCGACTAAGGATTCACCCCTCCACTTT	CASSSLIGPTKDSPLHF
once	TRBD1	TRBV9	TRBJ2-7	TGTGCCAGCAGCGTAGAGGGACAGGGGCTTAGAGAGCAGTACTTC	CASSVEGQGLREQYF
NA	NA	TRBV15	TRBJ1-5	TGTGCCACCAGCAGAGAGCTCGGACATTTCAATCAGCCCCAGCATTTT	CATSRELGHFNQPQHF
NA	NA	TRBV29-1	TRBJ2-2	TGCAGCGTTGGGGGGGGTGGGATAGGGGGTTCCACCGGGGAGCTGTTTTTT	CSVGGGGIGGSTGELFF
NA	NA	TRBV6-1	TRBJ1-5	TGTGCCAGCATCGAAGATGACATGCGCAATCAGCCCCAGCATTTT	CASIEDDMRNQPQHF
NA	NA	TRBV6-1	TRBJ1-3	TGTGCCAGCAGGCTCGGACAGAGTGGAAACACCATATATTTT	CASRLGQSGNTIYF
NA	NA	TRBV6-5	TRBJ1-1	TGTGCCAGCAGTTATTTAGGGGCAGGGAGGTCTGAAGCTTTCTTT	CASSYLGAGRSEAFF
NA	TRBD1	TRBV7-9	TRBJ2-5	TGTGCCAGCAGCCGGGACAGACAAGAGACCCAGTACTTC	CASSRDRQETQYF
NA	NA	TRBV5-4	TRBJ1-1	TGTGCCAGCAGCTTGCAGGGGATGAACACTGAAGCTTTCTTT	CASSLQGMNTEAFF
NA	TRBD1	TRBV19	TRBJ1-5	TGTGCCAGTAGTATAGAGGGGGGTGGGACAGTCAATCAGCCCCAGCATTTT	CASSIEGGGTVNQPQHF
NA	TRBD1	TRBV28	TRBJ1-5	TGTGCCAGCAGTTTACGGGGGCAGGGGGCTAATAATCAGCCCCAGCATTTT	CASSLRGQGANNQPQHF
NA	TRBD1	TRBV7-9	TRBJ2-5	TGTGCCAGCAGCCGGACAGGGGTAGAGACCCAGTACTTC	CASSRTGVETQYF
NA	NA	TRBV20-1	TRBJ2-3	TGCAGTGCTATGCGCTCAGATACGCAGTATTTT	CSAMRSDTQYF
NA	TRBD2	TRBV5-6	TRBJ2-1	TGTGCCAGCAGCTCGGGCGTCGGACTAGCGGGAGTTGATGAGCAGTTCTTC	CASSSGVGLAGVDEQFF
once	TRBD2	TRBV11-2	TRBJ2-3	TGTGCCAGCAGCCCCAGACTAGCGGGGGGGTTCACAGATACGCAGTATTTT	CASSPRLAGGFTDTQYF
NA	NA	TRBV6-6	TRBJ1-3	TGTGCCACCAGTTTCGGGGGAATAGGAAACACCATATATTTT	CATSFGGIGNTIYF
once	NA	TRBV6-5	TRBJ2-7	TGTGCCAGCAGTTACGCTTCTAGCAAATACTCCTACGAGCAGTACTTC	CASSYASSKYSYEQYF
once	NA	TRBV18	TRBJ2-3	TGTGCCAGCTCACGGGGCTCAGATACGCAGTATTTT	CASSRGSDTQYF
NA	NA	TRBV30	TRBJ1-6	TGTGCCTGGAGTCCTGGAGGGGATAATTCACCCCTCCACTTT	CAWSPGGDNSPLHF
NA	NA	TRBV6-1	TRBJ1-3	TGTGCCAGCAGTGCAACCCGTCCTGGAGTCTCTGGAAACACCATATATTTT	CASSATRPGVSGNTIYF
NA	NA	TRBV4-1	TRBJ1-5	TGCGCCAGCAGCCAAGTGTTCGGACAGCGCAATCAGCCCCAGCATTTT	CASSQVFGQRNQPQHF
NA	TRBD2	TRBV7-3	TRBJ2-3	TGTGCCAGCAGCGTCGGACTAGCTAGCACAGATACGCAGTATTTT	CASSVGLASTDTQYF
NA	NA	TRBV11-2	TRBJ2-7	TGTGCCAGCAGCTTTAAAGGTTTTGCGGTGCAGTACTTC	CASSFKGFAVQYF
NA	NA	TRBV27	TRBJ2-7	TGTGCCAGCAGTTTATCGAGAGAGACCTACGAGCAGTACTTC	CASSLSRETYEQYF
NA	TRBD2	TRBV9	TRBJ2-1	TGTGCCAGCAGCGTTAGCGGGGGGGTAAATAATGAGCAGTTCTTC	CASSVSGGVNNEQFF
NA	NA	TRBV7-9	TRBJ2-5	TGTGCCAGCAGTATGACCGGGGAGACCCAGTACTTC	CASSMTGETQYF